This T cell receptor (beta chain) was retrieved from a study of T-cell memory formation after mild COVID-19. Study-wide results and limits: CD4+ clones that contracted lay mainly in CM and EM; CD8+ ones lay in EMRA. Clones contracting over day 15 to 85 were CD4/CD8 balanced, with later expanders leaning CD4+.

This clonotype has only a few counts. Its matching antigen is unknown. Researchers used 5'RACE with constant-segment primers to make TCR alpha and TCR beta cDNA libraries that carry sample barcodes and UMIs. One entry per CDR3 protein, called by TCRdb with MiXCR from the 5' RACE reads. The profile shows under 150,000 distinct CDR3 sequences, approximately 15% of them singletons. The TCR originated in an adult woman who had mild COVID-19 (a few samples of this study predate the infection). Cell type and time point are not known. Sequencing was carried out using PBMCs or a T cell subset sorted from them (not recorded which).

The CDR3 is CASTQYGGRAGNEQFF. The CDR3 DNA is TGCGCCAGCACCCAGTATGGAGGGAGGGCCGGGAATGAGCAGTTCTTC. The chain recombines TRBV5-1 with TRBJ2-1; 7 nucleotides line up with TRBD2. J was trimmed by 7 bases and V by 6 bases; bases with no gene match: 16. This CDR3 region has 16 residues. Germline V CDR1 and CDR2: SGHRS, YFSETQ.